These 32 T cell receptor beta chains came from one sample sequenced in a study of blood T cell repertoires in COVID-19. Generated by immunoSEQ multiplex PCR, the TCRdb table keeps only in-frame clones and is missing some. The data contain 130,000 or so clones, 75% to 90% of them singletons. Sequencing input: peripheral blood. The receptors shown here come from a man aged 50 or older with active or convalescent COVID-19.

The chain is built from TRBV28 and TRBJ1-5, with no clear D. Looked up from germline, CDR1 is MDHEN and CDR2 is SYDVKM. The CDR3 length is 10 residues. CDR3 nucleotides: TGTGCGGCGGGTGATCAGCCCCAGCATTTT. Translation gives CAAGDQPQHF.

The V gene is TRBV19, the J gene TRBJ2-7, with a weak D call TRBD2 (5 bases). Trimming pared 11 bases from V and 5 bases from J, leaving 16 bases between. This CDR3 is 12 amino acids long. Germline CDR1 LNHDA, CDR2 SQIVND (reference sequence). CDR3 DNA sequence: TGTGCCTCGCTCGGGGATGCCCACGAGCAGTACTTC. It is translated as CASLGDAHEQYF.

This clone was seen once. The V call is TRBV7-8, the J call TRBJ1-4, with D perhaps matching TRBD1 (6 bases). The CDR3 contains 14 residues. Germline V gene data show CDR1 as SGHVS and CDR2 as FQNEAQ. Trimming left V 6 bases short and J 1 base short, with 9 bases between. For the CDR3, the DNA is TGTGCCAGCAGAGGACAGATAACTAATGAAAAACTGTTTTTT. Its protein product is CASRGQITNEKLFF.

The gene calls are TRBV6-2 or TRBV6-3 and TRBJ2-5; a possible D gene is TRBD1 (6 bases). V dropped 6 bases and J dropped 0 bases, with 11 bases sitting between them. Germline assignment: CDR1 MNHEY and CDR2 SVGEGT. This CDR3 region has 14 residues. The CDR3, as DNA: TGTGCCAGCAGCCGAGGGACAAACCAAGAGACCCAGTACTTC. This codes for CASSRGTNQETQYF.

V and J are TRBV14 and TRBJ2-5, with TRBD2 identical over 9 bases. Unmatched junction bases numbered 7, after V lost 0 bases and J lost 5 bases. From germline, CDR1 is SGHDN and CDR2 FVKESK. The CDR3 sequence is 16 residues long. The DNA of the CDR3 is TGTGCCAGCAGCCAAGACGGCGCGGGGGGGCGGGAGACCCAGTACTTC. Translating it yields CASSQDGAGGRETQYF.

This chain links TRBV23-1 with TRBJ2-7, with D uncertain. TRBV23-1 is treated as an ORF (open reading frame) with a function not yet certain. CDR3 length equals 15 residues. Trimming stripped 1 base from V and 2 bases from J, with 12 bases between. CDR3 loop: CASSQYWQRTYEQYF. The CDR3 DNA reads TGCGCCAGCAGTCAATACTGGCAGCGAACCTACGAGCAGTACTTC.

The chain employs TRBV6-1 and TRBJ2-6; TRBD1 agrees at 8 bases. CDR1 and CDR2 (germline): MNHNS, SASEGT. The CDR3 covers 16 residues. Trimming at V came to 1 base and at J to 2 bases, leaving 1 base not matched to a gene. CDR3 DNA: TGTGCCAGCAGTGAAGGCAGGGGGCCTGGGGCCAACGTCCTGACTTTC. Residues: CASSEGRGPGANVLTF.

This chain joins TRBV19 and TRBJ2-5; 8 bases match TRBD1. The CDR3 has 14 amino acids. CDR1 and CDR2 from the germline V gene are LNHDA and SQIVND (reference sequence). Losses at the gene ends were 5 bases for V and 1 base for J; bases not matched to a gene: 3. The DNA for the CDR3 is TGTGCCAGTAGTTCCGGGACAGGCCAAGAGACCCAGTACTTC. Its protein product is CASSSGTGQETQYF.

V usage is TRBV7-2 and J usage is TRBJ1-1; D is unclear. V gave up 2 bases and J gave up 5 bases, with 15 bases separating them. CDR3 length: 15 amino acids. Germline V gives CDR1 SGHTA, CDR2 FQGNSA. The CDR3 DNA sequence: TGTGCCAGCAGCTTATTATTGGGAGGGAAAACTGAAGCTTTCTTT. Translated: CASSLLLGGKTEAFF.

The chain recombines TRBV27 with TRBJ2-3, with 7 bases matching TRBD1. From germline, CDR1 is MNHEY and CDR2 SMNVEV (reference sequence). The CDR3 runs to 15 residues. V dropped 5 bases and J dropped 0; count of bases not matched to a gene: 5. CDR3 sequence (DNA): TGTGCCAGCAGTCCCTGGGACAGTAGCACAGATACGCAGTATTTT. Encoded protein: CASSPWDSSTDTQYF.

Only one count was recorded for this clone. V is TRBV7-6 and J is TRBJ1-5; perhaps TRBD1 as D (5 bases). In germline, CDR1 is SGHVS, CDR2 FNYEAQ. Deletions cut 0 bases from V and 8 bases from J, with 17 bases between. This CDR3 contains 16 residues. The CDR3 region has the DNA TGTGCCAGCAGCTTAGCTTTCGGTGGAGGGACGGAGCCCCAGCATTTT. Translating it yields CASSLAFGGGTEPQHF.

This clone was observed once. J is TRBJ1-1 and V is TRBV11-3; the match to TRBD1 covers 10 bases. Germline V gene sequence: CDR1 SGHNT, CDR2 YENEEA. The length of the CDR3 is 14 residues. The junction had 7 bases not matched to a gene; V was cut back by 8 bases and J by 4 bases. The CDR3 is CASSVGTGVTEAFF. The DNA of the CDR3 is TGTGCCAGCTCCGTAGGGACAGGGGTCACTGAAGCTTTCTTT.

Here the CDR3 DNA reads TGCGCCAGCAGCTTGGCCGAACTAGCGCTTTACAATGAGCAGTTCTTC. Translating it yields CASSLAELALYNEQFF. The chain joins TRBV5-1 to TRBJ2-1; 7 nucleotides line up with TRBD2. The length of the CDR3 is 16 residues. With 0 bases clipped from V and 4 bases from J, the junction kept 7 bases outside the gene matches. Looked up from germline, CDR1 is SGHRS and CDR2 is YFSETQ.

The chain links TRBV6-1 to TRBJ1-5; D unresolved. This CDR3 is built from 14 residues. Trimming cost V 2 bases and J 2 bases, with 7 bases left between them. Germline lookup yields CDR1 MNHNS and CDR2 SASEGT. CDR3 loop: CASSETWRNQPQHF. The CDR3 bases are TGTGCCAGCAGTGAAACGTGGCGCAATCAGCCCCAGCATTTT.

The chain carries TRBV5-1 and TRBJ2-1; TRBD1 matches 7 bases. The CDR3 has 15 amino acids. The J segment lost 6 bases and the V segment lost 0 bases, leaving 6 bases of the junction unmatched. Germline CDR1 is SGHRS and CDR2 is YFSETQ. CDR3 nucleotides: TGCGCCAGCAGCTTGGGACAGGGCGGCTTCAATGAGCAGTTCTTC. This translates into CASSLGQGGFNEQFF.

The CDR3 spells CASSGSRFNQPQHF. DNA of the CDR3: TGTGCCAGTAGTGGCAGCAGGTTCAATCAGCCCCAGCATTTT. The V gene is TRBV19, the J gene TRBJ1-5, with D hard to call. This CDR3 is built from 14 residues. The V and J ends lost 5 bases and 3 bases respectively, with 11 bases between them. CDR1 is LNHDA and CDR2 is SQIVND in the germline V gene (reference sequence).

The gene calls are TRBV11-3 and TRBJ2-2; weak D call: TRBD1 (5 bases). CDR1 SGHNT and CDR2 YENEEA come from the germline V gene. Trimming shortened V by 1 base and J by 6 bases, and 6 bases separated the two germline ends. The CDR3 is made up of 13 amino acids. In DNA, the CDR3 is TGTGCCAGCAGCTTAGTAGGGGCCGGGGAGCTGTTTTTT. It translates to CASSLVGAGELFF.

V and J are TRBV27 and TRBJ2-3; D uncertain. This CDR3 comprises 14 residues. V lost 1 base, J lost 6 bases, and 11 bases lay in between. The V gene's germline CDR1 is MNHEY and CDR2 SMNVEV (reference sequence). The CDR3 region is CASSLYLSADTQYF. CDR3 DNA sequence: TGTGCCAGCAGTTTATATCTCTCCGCGGATACGCAGTATTTT.

CDR3 coding DNA: TGTGCCAGCACCCAGCTCGGGGGCGAGCAGTACTTC. It specifies CASTQLGGEQYF. The genes are TRBV5-6 and TRBJ2-7; D possibly corresponds to TRBD2 (6 bases). With 6 bases removed from V and 6 bases from J, the gap between germline ends came to 13 bases. Germline assignment: CDR1 SGHDT and CDR2 YYEEEE. CDR3 length: 12 amino acids. Full variable domain (remainder filled in from reference TRBV5-6 and TRBJ2-7): DAGVTQSPTHLIKTRGQQVTLRCSPKSGHDTVSWYQQALGQGPQFIFQYYEEEERQRGNFPDRFSGHQFPNYSSELNVNALLLGDSALYLCASTQLGGEQYFGPGTRLTVT.

The rearrangement links TRBV27 to TRBJ2-1; the match to TRBD2 covers 8 bases. The CDR3 runs to 12 residues. Germline lookup yields CDR1 MNHEY and CDR2 SMNVEV (reference sequence). Trimming removed 5 bases from V and 12 bases from J; junction bases left unmatched: 6. The CDR3 protein is CASSVGTSAQFF. The CDR3 bases are TGTGCCAGCAGTGTCGGGACTAGTGCGCAGTTCTTC.

The chain couples TRBV21-1 to TRBJ1-1; the D call TRBD1 from the table was never checked on the DNA. TRBV21-1 is classified as a pseudogene. This CDR3 has 18 amino acids. Written as DNA, the CDR3 is TGTGCCAGCAGCAAAGAAGGCCCCCAGGGCCGGGTGAACACTGAAGCTTTCTTT. Translated, it gives CASSKEGPQGRVNTEAFF.

J is TRBJ1-6 and V is TRBV20-1; D is uncertain. Between the trimmed V and J ends, which lost 3 bases and 10 bases, there was a span of 13 bases. CDR1 is DFQATT and CDR2 is SNEGSKA in the germline V gene (reference sequence). The CDR3 totals 13 residues. The CDR3 DNA is TGCAGTGCTAGTGGCGGCTCTGGCTCACCCCTCCACTTT. It encodes CSASGGSGSPLHF.

This chain links TRBV28 with TRBJ2-1; 14 bases match TRBD2. This CDR3 is 17 amino acids long. J lost 7 bases, V lost 5 bases, and 10 bases had no gene match. CDR1 is MDHEN, CDR2 SYDVKM, per germline. The CDR3 reads CASSQTRLAGGLNEQFF. CDR3 nucleotides: TGTGCCAGCAGTCAGACCAGACTAGCGGGAGGGCTGAATGAGCAGTTCTTC. Using reference TRBV28 and TRBJ2-1 for the parts outside the CDR3, the full variable domain is DVKVTQSSRYLVKRTGEKVFLECVQDMDHENMFWYRQDPGLGLRLIYFSYDVKMKEKGDIPEGYSVSREKKERFSLILESASTNQTSMYLCASSQTRLAGGLNEQFFGPGTRLTVL.

The J gene is TRBJ1-6, the V gene TRBV7-9; D is possibly TRBD1 (5 bases). The CDR3 consists of 12 residues. The V end was cut by 7 bases, the J end by 7 bases, with 8 bases between. In germline, CDR1 is SEHNR, CDR2 FQNEAQ (reference sequence). The CDR3 DNA reads as TGTGCCAGCAATCGACAGAATTCACCCCTCCACTTT. Its translation is CASNRQNSPLHF.

The chain links TRBV27 to TRBJ2-1; 9 bases agree with TRBD2. CDR3 length equals 14 residues. V shed 7 bases, J shed 4 bases, and the junction held 5 bases outside the gene matches. Germline assignment: CDR1 MNHEY and CDR2 SMNVEV (reference sequence). The CDR3 coding sequence is TGTGCCAGCATGGTCACTAGCGGGTACAATGAGCAGTTCTTC. This translates into CASMVTSGYNEQFF.

The chain couples TRBV7-2 to TRBJ1-2; D gene unclear. Germline V gene data show CDR1 as SGHTA and CDR2 as FQGNSA. V lost 6 bases to trimming and J lost 0 bases, with 11 bases between them. CDR3 length equals 14 residues. CDR3 in amino acids: CASRPRRANYGYTF. Here the CDR3 DNA reads TGTGCCAGCAGACCCCGACGGGCTAACTATGGCTACACCTTC. Looking up the rest from reference TRBV7-2 and TRBJ1-2 gives the full variable domain: GAGVSQSPSNKVTEKGKDVELRCDPISGHTALYWYRQSLGQGLEFLIYFQGNSAPDKSGLPSDRFSAERTGGSVSTLTIQRTQQEDSAVYLCASRPRRANYGYTFGSGTRLTVV.

The genes are TRBV5-1 and TRBJ1-6; D unresolved. V dropped 0 bases and J dropped 0 bases, with 10 bases sitting between them. CDR3 length: 17 amino acids. Germline CDR1 is SGHRS and CDR2 is YFSETQ. DNA of the CDR3: TGCGCCAGCAGCTTGGCCAGGAGGCCCTCCTATAATTCACCCCTCCACTTT. It translates to CASSLARRPSYNSPLHF. Supplemented by reference TRBV5-1 and TRBJ1-6, the full variable domain reads KAGVTQTPRYLIKTRGQQVTLSCSPISGHRSVSWYQQTPGQGLQFLFEYFSETQRNKGNFPGRFSGRQFSNSRSEMNVSTLELGDSALYLCASSLARRPSYNSPLHFGNGTRLTVT.

The V and J genes are TRBV28 and TRBJ2-1, with 7 bases identical to TRBD1. V was clipped by 3 bases and J by 4 bases; unmatched bases: 3. Germline lookup yields CDR1 MDHEN and CDR2 SYDVKM. CDR3 length: 14 amino acids. The CDR3, as DNA: TGTGCCAGCAGTTTGGCAGGGGGTTACAATGAGCAGTTCTTC. Encoded protein: CASSLAGGYNEQFF.

The count of this clone is one. J is TRBJ2-1 and V is TRBV19; no firm D call. The CDR3 runs to 12 residues. Germline CDR1 reads LNHDA; CDR2 reads SQIVND (reference sequence). V lost 3 bases and J lost 8, with 8 bases in between. CDR3 protein: CASSMSGYEQFF. The CDR3, as DNA: TGTGCCAGTAGTATGTCGGGTTATGAGCAGTTCTTC.

V gene TRBV10-3 combines with J gene TRBJ1-5, with 7 bases matching TRBD1. Trimming removed 6 bases from V and 0 bases from J; junction bases left unmatched: 5. Germline loops: CDR1 ENHRY, CDR2 SYGVKD. The CDR3 loop spans 15 amino acids. For the CDR3, the DNA is TGTGCCATCAGCCCTAGACAGGGTAGCAATCAGCCCCAGCATTTT. Translated: CAISPRQGSNQPQHF.

A single count supports this clone. The chain links TRBV19 to TRBJ1-5; no definite D call. The length of the CDR3 is 16 residues. Per the germline V gene, CDR1 is LNHDA and CDR2 is SQIVND (reference sequence). V shed 7 bases and J shed 4 bases, with 20 bases lying between them. This chain's CDR3 is CASNRRYVTENQPQHF. The CDR3, as DNA: TGTGCCAGTAACCGAAGGTACGTGACGGAGAATCAGCCCCAGCATTTT.

The CDR3 loop is CAWSNPPGYEKLFF. The CDR3 DNA is TGTGCCTGGAGTAACCCGCCGGGTTATGAAAAACTGTTTTTT. The chain combines TRBV30 with TRBJ1-4; D gene unclear. CDR3 length: 14 amino acids. Germline V gene sequence: CDR1 GTSNPN, CDR2 SVGIG (reference sequence). The V end lost 2 bases, the J end lost 6 bases, and 13 bases lay between the germline ends.